These T cell receptor beta chains were read from a single sample in a study of OX40 agonist ivuxolimab in advanced cancers. Profiled with immunoSEQ multiplex PCR; TCRdb holds only in-frame clones, not every one. Seen here are about 32,000 clones, about 80% observed once, and the top ten hold roughly 20%. Here the sequenced sample was CD4+ or CD8+ T cells sorted from blood, taken in a trial of the OX40 agonist ivuxolimab. The receptor source for this set is an adult with an advanced solid tumor such as melanoma, head and neck, liver or kidney cancer. Both conserved end residues are part of each CDR3. D genes are given only for firm matches. Only some rows state a clone size, as once, few, many or a class for expanded clones.

J gene	V gene	clone size	D gene	CDR3 DNA	CDR3 protein
TRBJ1-2	TRBV5-6	-	-	TGTGCCAGCAGCTTGGGACGGGCTTTAGGGTATGGCTACACCTTC	CASSLGRALGYGYTF
TRBJ2-5	TRBV5-4	-	-	TGTGCCAGCAGCGATCCAGGCGGGGAGGACCAAGAGACCCAGTACTTC	CASSDPGGEDQETQYF
TRBJ2-7	TRBV10-2	-	TRBD1	TGCGCCAGCAGTGAGTCGGACAGGGGGCGAAGAGGGCAGTACTTC	CASSESDRGRRGQYF
TRBJ2-2	TRBV7-7	-	TRBD2	TGTGCTAGCAGCCCGAGGACTAGCGGGGCTATCACCGGGGAGCTGTTTTTT	CASSPRTSGAITGELFF
TRBJ2-3	TRBV10-1	-	TRBD2	TGCGCCAGCAGTGATTACGGGGGGACCCCAGATACGCAGTATTTT	CASSDYGGTPDTQYF
TRBJ2-7	TRBV10-3	-	-	TGTGCCATCAGTGGTGCGGGACGGGGGCGCTACTCCTACGAGCAGTACTTC	CAISGAGRGRYSYEQYF
TRBJ1-2	TRBV28	-	-	TGTGCCAGCAGGGGGACTGACCGCTATGGCTACACCTTC	CASRGTDRYGYTF
TRBJ1-1	TRBV5-4	-	-	TGTGCCAGCAGCTTGGGAGATCGGGGAGGCACTGAAGCTTTCTTT	CASSLGDRGGTEAFF
TRBJ2-7	TRBV28	-	-	TGTGCCAGCAGTTTTGGCTACAGGGTCCCCTACGAGCAGTACTTC	CASSFGYRVPYEQYF
TRBJ1-2	TRBV7-9	-	-	TGTGCCAGCAGCTCAGGAGTATATGGCTACACCTTC	CASSSGVYGYTF
TRBJ2-7	TRBV4-1	-	TRBD1	TGCGCCAGCAGCCGCGGGACAGGGGGCGTCTACGAGCAGTACTTC	CASSRGTGGVYEQYF
TRBJ1-5	TRBV21-1	-	-	TGTGCCAGCAGCAAAGCGCGCTGGCGGGGCTTAGCGGATCAGCCCCAGCATTTT	CASSKARWRGLADQPQHF
TRBJ2-1	TRBV11-3	-	TRBD1	TGTGCCAGCAGCGCCCCTACAGGGGGCAATGAGCAGTTCTTC	CASSAPTGGNEQFF
TRBJ2-7	TRBV4-2	-	-	TGTGCCAGCAGCCAAGAACAGGGCTACGAGCAGTACTTC	CASSQEQGYEQYF
TRBJ2-5	TRBV12-5	-	TRBD2	TGTGCTAGTGGGCCTAGACTAGCGGGAGGGAGGAGGGAGACCCAGTACTTC	CASGPRLAGGRRETQYF
TRBJ1-2	TRBV28	once	TRBD1	TGTGCCAGCAGTTCTCACCAGGGGGCCGATGGCTACACCTTC	CASSSHQGADGYTF
TRBJ1-5	TRBV19	-	TRBD1	TGTGCCAGTAGTATAGGGACAGGGAATAGCAATCAGCCCCAGCATTTT	CASSIGTGNSNQPQHF
TRBJ1-2	TRBV9	-	-	TGTGCCAGCAGCGTAGTCGGGGGCGGGTTGGAAGGCTACACCTTC	CASSVVGGGLEGYTF
TRBJ2-7	TRBV19	once	-	TGTGCCAGTAACCCGCGGGGCTCCTACGAGCAGTACTTC	CASNPRGSYEQYF
TRBJ2-3	TRBV11-3	-	-	TGTGCCAGCAGCAGTTTCCGGGACCTCACAGATACGCAGTATTTT	CASSSFRDLTDTQYF
TRBJ1-2	TRBV6-6	-	-	TGTGCCAGCCGCGGAGGATTCTCTGATGGCTACACCTTC	CASRGGFSDGYTF
TRBJ2-1	TRBV20-1	once	TRBD1	TGCAGTGCTCCCACAGGGGTTGAGCAGTTCTTC	CSAPTGVEQFF
TRBJ1-4	TRBV5-5	-	-	TGTGCCAGCAGTCCTGACAGCTTTAATGAAAAACTGTTTTTT	CASSPDSFNEKLFF
TRBJ2-1	TRBV6-1	-	-	TGTGCCAGCAGTGAATACCCCACTATGGTCTCCTACAATGAGCAGTTCTTC	CASSEYPTMVSYNEQFF
TRBJ2-1	TRBV27	-	-	TGTGCCAGCAGTTTCCTGAATGAGCAGTTCTTC	CASSFLNEQFF
TRBJ2-1	TRBV29-1	medium-sized	-	TGCAGCGTTGGGGGATTCTCCTACAATGAGCAGTTCTTC	CSVGGFSYNEQFF
TRBJ2-3	TRBV4-2	once	TRBD2	TGTGCCAGCAGCCATCTTCAGGGACTAGCGGAGACAGATACGCAGTATTTT	CASSHLQGLAETDTQYF
TRBJ2-1	TRBV7-9	-	TRBD1	TGTGCCAGCAGCCCCGGGACAGGTGAGCAGTTCTTC	CASSPGTGEQFF
TRBJ2-3	TRBV6-6	-	TRBD2	TGTGCCAGCAGTTACTTGCGGGGGGCTAGCACAGATACGCAGTATTTT	CASSYLRGASTDTQYF
TRBJ1-1	TRBV5-6	-	-	TGTGCCAGCAGAAGGTTCCTCCTTGTCACTGAAGCTTTCTTT	CASRRFLLVTEAFF
TRBJ2-7	TRBV7-2	medium-sized	-	TGTGCCAGCAGCTTAGTTACGGTAGAAGCGGGCTACGAGCAGTACTTC	CASSLVTVEAGYEQYF
TRBJ2-7	TRBV4-2	-	TRBD1	TGTGCCAGCAGCCAAAGGGGACAGGGTACCGAGCAGTACTTC	CASSQRGQGTEQYF
TRBJ1-1	TRBV30	few	TRBD1	TGTGCCTGGAGTACGGTACAGGGGGCTTTCGGTGAAGCTTTCTTT	CAWSTVQGAFGEAFF
TRBJ2-5	TRBV6-5	-	-	TGTGCCAGCAGTGGGCGGGTGGGGGGTCAAGAGACCCAGTACTTC	CASSGRVGGQETQYF
TRBJ2-7	TRBV5-6	once	-	TGTGCCAGCAGCTTGGCGGGGGACTCGGGCGAGCAGTACTTC	CASSLAGDSGEQYF
TRBJ1-1	TRBV19	-	-	TGTGCCAGTAGTACAGACAGTAGTCTGAGGACTGAAGCTTTCTTT	CASSTDSSLRTEAFF
TRBJ2-1	TRBV4-1	few	-	TGCGCCAGCAGCCAAGCGGGGCACACCTCCTACAATGAGCAGTTCTTC	CASSQAGHTSYNEQFF
TRBJ2-7	TRBV10-2	-	-	TGCGCCAGCAGTGAGTCGAAAGGGGGCTACGAGCAGTACTTC	CASSESKGGYEQYF
TRBJ2-7	TRBV14	-	TRBD1	TGTGCCAGCAGCCGCTGGACAGGGGAGTACGAGCAGTACTTC	CASSRWTGEYEQYF
TRBJ2-3	TRBV7-9	few	-	TGTGCCAGCAGCTTCTCGAGTGAATCAGATACGCAGTATTTT	CASSFSSESDTQYF
TRBJ1-3	TRBV5-8	-	-	TGTGCCAGCAGCTTGGTCGGGGGCTCTGGAAACACCATATATTTT	CASSLVGGSGNTIYF
TRBJ1-1	TRBV19	-	-	TGTGCCAGTAGTATCCCCCCCGGGGGGGGGATGAGGCCTGAAGCTTTCTTT	CASSIPPGGGMRPEAFF
TRBJ2-7	TRBV5-1	-	TRBD1	TGCGCCAGCAGCTTTACCGGGACAGGGGATTACGAGCAGTACTTC	CASSFTGTGDYEQYF